This TCR beta chain was sequenced for a study of blood T cell repertoires in COVID-19 (dated by TCRdb to 2019 to 2021). For context, the study as a whole: Collaborator samples came from the United States, Italy and Spain and covered acute and convalescent phases of COVID-19. Sample metadata almost always included a de-identified subject ID, COVID-19 status, age in years and sex. The material from the prospective study consisted of cDNA or gDNA derived from T cells, B-cell-depleted T cells, or PBMCs. Subjects who had been exposed to COVID-19, were actively infected with it, or had recovered from it provided the deeply sampled blood TCRbeta repertoires that made up the dataset. Samples were obtained from the ongoing ImmuneRACE study (first 160 participants) and from approximately 1,200 subjects provided by 6 global collaborators. The repertoires were released in a freely available public database intended as a resource for research on the immune response to SARS-CoV-2. Where available, HLA class I and class II types were taken from metadata supplied by the sample provider and were not determined by assay-based typing.

The immunoSEQ Assay, a bias-controlled multiplex PCR, was used to amplify TCRbeta CDR3 regions from genomic DNA. Processing in the source paper ran as follows. Nucleated cell counts per sample were estimated from amplification of reference gene primers within the assay. To quantify the absolute abundance of each unique TCRbeta CDR3 rearrangement, sequence reads were collapsed and filtered. For each sample, productive Simpson clonality was calculated as the square root of Simpson's diversity index across productive rearrangements. The clones in this table, taken by TCRdb from immuneACCESS, are in-frame only. Not every clone is retained; where verified, under half of the shortfall comes from an unresolved V gene, and the cause of the rest is unknown. Clone size and V and J calls were adopted from that table, with D and trimming inferred from the DNA. The sample yields approximately 290,000 clones; around 87% were counted once. Approximately 2.4% of the sample is taken by the ten largest.

The CDR3 has 16 amino acids, counting the end cysteine and phenylalanine. Of all the DNA, just the CDR3 is kept, 48 bases in frame from base 1. In the germline V gene, CDR1 corresponds to SGDLS and CDR2 to YYNGEE. V has 0 bases trimmed and J has 6 bases trimmed; junction bases matching no gene number 4. To note about this clone: Its recognized antigen is unknown. It has no much larger one-base neighbor in the sample; base qualities were not kept.

Findings and caveats that apply to the study as a whole: The amount of clinical and demographic metadata varied by source and participant and was provided uncurated.

Whole blood was collected in K2EDTA tubes by collaborating institutions according to the institutions' own protocols. For TCRbeta analysis, collaborator samples were shipped as frozen whole blood, as isolated PBMCs, or as DNA extracted from either sample type. The sequence was collected from a man younger than 35 with active or convalescent COVID-19. The sequence joins TRBV9 to TRBJ2-2, and TRBD2 aligns with 11 junction nucleotides. Sequencing used peripheral blood. The sequence in DNA is TGTGCCAGCAGCGTAGTGGTAGCGGGAGGGCCCGGGGAGCTGTTTTTT. Its translation is CASSVVVAGGPGELFF.